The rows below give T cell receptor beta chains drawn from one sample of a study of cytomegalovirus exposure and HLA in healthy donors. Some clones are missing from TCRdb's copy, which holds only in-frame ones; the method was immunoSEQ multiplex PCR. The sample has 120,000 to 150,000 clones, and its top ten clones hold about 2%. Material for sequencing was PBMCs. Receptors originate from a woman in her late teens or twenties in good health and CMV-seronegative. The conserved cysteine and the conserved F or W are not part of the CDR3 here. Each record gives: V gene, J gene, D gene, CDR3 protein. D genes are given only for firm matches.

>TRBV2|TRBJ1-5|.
ASGDNTNQPQH
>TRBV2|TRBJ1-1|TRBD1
ASSRSGGRTEAF
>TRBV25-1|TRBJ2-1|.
ASSELRPGTGNEQF
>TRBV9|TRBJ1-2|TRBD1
ASSRQGHGYT
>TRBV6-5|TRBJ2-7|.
ASSDSSGYEQY
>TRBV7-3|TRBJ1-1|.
ASSLLTRSPEAF
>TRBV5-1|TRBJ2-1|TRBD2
ASSLGSSGSLYNEQF
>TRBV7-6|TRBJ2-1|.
ASSPRDRVGGQF
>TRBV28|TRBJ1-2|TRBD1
ASSLGTANYGYT
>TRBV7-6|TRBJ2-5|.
ASSVTGAAGETQY
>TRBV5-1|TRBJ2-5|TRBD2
ASSLGGRWGETQY
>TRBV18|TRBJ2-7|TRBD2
ASSPGRPSGTYEQY
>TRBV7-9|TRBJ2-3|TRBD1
ASSHGDSLDHITDTQY
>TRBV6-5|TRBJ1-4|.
ASSYDARVEKLF
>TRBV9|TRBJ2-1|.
ASSDRSREQF
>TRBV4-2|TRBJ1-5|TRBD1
ASSQDGGTGKNQPQH
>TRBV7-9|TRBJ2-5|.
ATSWTAVQETQY
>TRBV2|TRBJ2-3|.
ASRGLDTQY
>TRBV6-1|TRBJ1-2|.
ASSPDETGNGYT
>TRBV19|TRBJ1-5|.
ASSIGGGENQPQH
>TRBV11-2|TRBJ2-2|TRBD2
ASSPGTSGSPGELF
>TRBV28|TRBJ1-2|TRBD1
ASSGQDLPNYGYT
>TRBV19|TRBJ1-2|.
ASSMRQESPWTNYGYT
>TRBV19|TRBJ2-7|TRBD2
ASSPTSSSYEQY
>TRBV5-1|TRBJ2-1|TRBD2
ASSKPGVAGAEEQF
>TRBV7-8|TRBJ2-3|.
ASSFEAVTDTQY
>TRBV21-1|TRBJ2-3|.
ASSKISQRVKDTQY
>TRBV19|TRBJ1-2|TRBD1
ASNGQGRGYT
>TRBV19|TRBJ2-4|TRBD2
ASSMGTSGTKNIQY
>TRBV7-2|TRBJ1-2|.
ASSLEPLSLISNYGYT
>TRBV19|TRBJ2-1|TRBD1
ASSRQGAYYNEQF
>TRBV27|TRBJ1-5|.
ASSARPSGSNQPQH
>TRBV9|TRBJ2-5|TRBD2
ASSALSGTGGQETQY
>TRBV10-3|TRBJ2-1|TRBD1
VIKPGQGSYNEQF
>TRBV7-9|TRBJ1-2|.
ASSLEQGILGYGYT
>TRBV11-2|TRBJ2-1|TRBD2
ASSERELWNEQF
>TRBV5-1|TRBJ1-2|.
ASSSDGARGYT
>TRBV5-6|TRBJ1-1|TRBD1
ASRRTGTLNTEAF
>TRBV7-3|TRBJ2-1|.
ASSFRRGHEQF
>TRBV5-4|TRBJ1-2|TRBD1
ASSHRTGLAGYT
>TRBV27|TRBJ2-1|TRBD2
ASSLSLAGVEEQF
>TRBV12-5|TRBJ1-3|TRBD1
ASGLRTGVSGNTIY
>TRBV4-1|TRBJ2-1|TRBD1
ASSHPGTGNNEQF
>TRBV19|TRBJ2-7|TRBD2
ASSRLAGGYEQY
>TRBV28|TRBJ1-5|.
ASSQDWYSNQPQH
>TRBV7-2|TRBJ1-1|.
ASSLRQNTEAF
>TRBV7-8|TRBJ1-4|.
ASSLSQINEKLF
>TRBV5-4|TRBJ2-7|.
ASSKNIAPDGEQY
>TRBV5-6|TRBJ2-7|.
ASSLGAGFYEQY
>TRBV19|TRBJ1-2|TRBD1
ASNDPGQGLTNYGYT
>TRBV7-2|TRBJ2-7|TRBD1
ASRRQGGYYEQY